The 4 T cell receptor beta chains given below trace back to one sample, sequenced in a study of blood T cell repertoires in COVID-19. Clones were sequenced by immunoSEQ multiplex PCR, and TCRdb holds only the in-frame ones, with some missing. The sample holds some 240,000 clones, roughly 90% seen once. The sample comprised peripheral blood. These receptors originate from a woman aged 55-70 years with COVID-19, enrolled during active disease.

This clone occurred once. The CDR3 region is CASSVASGGSFSYNEQFF. As DNA, the CDR3 is TGTGCCAGCAGTGTCGCTAGCGGGGGGTCCTTCTCCTACAATGAGCAGTTCTTC. The rearrangement links TRBV2 to TRBJ2-1, with 11 nucleotides matching TRBD2. In germline, CDR1 is SNHLY, CDR2 FYNNEI. V lost 4 bases to trimming and J lost 0 bases; unmatched junction nucleotides: 8. The CDR3 spans 18 residues.

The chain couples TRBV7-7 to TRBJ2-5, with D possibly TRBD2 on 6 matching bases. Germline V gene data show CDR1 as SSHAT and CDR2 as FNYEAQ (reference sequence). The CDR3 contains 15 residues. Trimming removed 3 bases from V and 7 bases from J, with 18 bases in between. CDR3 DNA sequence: TGTGCCAGCAGCTTGGGAGTAGGGGCCGGGGGGACCCAGTACTTC. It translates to CASSLGVGAGGTQYF.

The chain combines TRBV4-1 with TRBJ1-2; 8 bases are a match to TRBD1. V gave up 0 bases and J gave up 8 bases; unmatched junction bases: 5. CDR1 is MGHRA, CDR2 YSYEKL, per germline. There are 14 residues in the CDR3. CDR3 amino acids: CASSQDRGLGGYTF. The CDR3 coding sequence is TGCGCCAGCAGCCAAGACAGGGGGCTAGGAGGCTACACCTTC.

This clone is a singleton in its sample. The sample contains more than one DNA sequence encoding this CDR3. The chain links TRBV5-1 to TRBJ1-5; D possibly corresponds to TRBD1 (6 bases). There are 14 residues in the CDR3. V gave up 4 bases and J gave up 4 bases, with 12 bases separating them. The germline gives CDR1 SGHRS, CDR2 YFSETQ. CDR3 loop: CASSPRGGNQPQHF. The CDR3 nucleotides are TGCGCCAGCAGCCCCAGAGGGGGTAATCAGCCCCAGCATTTT.